The 6 T cell receptor beta chains listed next were all sequenced from one sample in a study of control samples from healthy donors and cancer patients. This table comes from immunoSEQ multiplex PCR, and its TCRdb copy is limited to in-frame clones, with some not included. The table records about 82,000 clones, 75% to 90% of them present only once. The specimen was blood. The receptors stem from a man aged 50 to 59 in good health.

V usage is TRBV5-6 and J usage is TRBJ2-2; 8 bases agree with TRBD1. The CDR3 runs to 15 residues. With V trimmed by 6 bases and J by 1 base, 5 bases remained unmatched. CDR1 and CDR2 from the germline V gene are SGHDT and YYEEEE. CDR3 bases: TGTGCCAGCACCTTAGACAGGGGGAACACCGGGGAGCTGTTTTTT. This gives the protein CASTLDRGNTGELFF.

The gene calls are TRBV23-1 and TRBJ2-5, with TRBD2 identical over 8 bases. TRBV23-1 is annotated as an ORF whose role is uncertain. The CDR3 consists of 15 residues. V trimming: 3 bases; J trimming: 4 bases; junction bases outside the gene matches: 7. CDR3 DNA: TGCGCCAGCAGTCATTTAACTAGCGGCCCAGAGACCCAGTACTTC. It encodes CASSHLTSGPETQYF.

The V and J genes are TRBV7-2 and TRBJ2-7; D tentatively reads TRBD1 or TRBD2 (5 bases each). Germline-derived CDR1 and CDR2 are SGHTA and FQGNSA. V was shortened by 2 bases and J by 0 bases, with 11 bases between the two germline ends. This CDR3 has 15 residues. The CDR3, as DNA: TGTGCCAGCAGCTTAAAGGCAGGGAGCTCCTACGAGCAGTACTTC. This encodes CASSLKAGSSYEQYF. Combining the CDR3 with reference TRBV7-2 and TRBJ2-7 gives the whole variable domain GAGVSQSPSNKVTEKGKDVELRCDPISGHTALYWYRQSLGQGLEFLIYFQGNSAPDKSGLPSDRFSAERTGGSVSTLTIQRTQQEDSAVYLCASSLKAGSSYEQYFGPGTRLTVT.

Here the CDR3 DNA reads TGTGCCAGCAGCTTAGTAACCAGGGCAACACACCCCGGGGAGCTGTTTTTT. This translates into CASSLVTRATHPGELFF. The V gene is TRBV7-9, the J gene TRBJ2-2, with a possible D match to TRBD1 (5 bases). V lost 1 base and J 6 bases, leaving 18 bases between the germline ends. The germline gives CDR1 SEHNR, CDR2 FQNEAQ (reference sequence). The CDR3 runs to 17 residues.

The chain couples TRBV6-5 to TRBJ1-1; TRBD1 is a possible D gene (6 bases). The ends were cut back, 0 bases at V and 4 bases at J, with 9 bases in the middle. CDR3 length: 14 residues. Germline values: CDR1 MNHEY, CDR2 SVGAGI. CDR3 residues: CASSYSGASTEAFF. The CDR3 DNA reads as TGTGCCAGCAGTTACTCGGGGGCGAGCACTGAAGCTTTCTTT.

The count of this clone is one. The chain couples TRBV23-1 to TRBJ1-1; 7 bases map to TRBD1. TRBV23-1 falls under the ORF class, with uncertain function. There are 15 residues in the CDR3. Trimming cost V 2 bases and J 4 bases; bases outside gene matches: 7. In DNA, the CDR3 is TGCGCCAGCAGTCAACCCCAGGCAGGGGGCACTGAAGCTTTCTTT. The encoded protein is CASSQPQAGGTEAFF.